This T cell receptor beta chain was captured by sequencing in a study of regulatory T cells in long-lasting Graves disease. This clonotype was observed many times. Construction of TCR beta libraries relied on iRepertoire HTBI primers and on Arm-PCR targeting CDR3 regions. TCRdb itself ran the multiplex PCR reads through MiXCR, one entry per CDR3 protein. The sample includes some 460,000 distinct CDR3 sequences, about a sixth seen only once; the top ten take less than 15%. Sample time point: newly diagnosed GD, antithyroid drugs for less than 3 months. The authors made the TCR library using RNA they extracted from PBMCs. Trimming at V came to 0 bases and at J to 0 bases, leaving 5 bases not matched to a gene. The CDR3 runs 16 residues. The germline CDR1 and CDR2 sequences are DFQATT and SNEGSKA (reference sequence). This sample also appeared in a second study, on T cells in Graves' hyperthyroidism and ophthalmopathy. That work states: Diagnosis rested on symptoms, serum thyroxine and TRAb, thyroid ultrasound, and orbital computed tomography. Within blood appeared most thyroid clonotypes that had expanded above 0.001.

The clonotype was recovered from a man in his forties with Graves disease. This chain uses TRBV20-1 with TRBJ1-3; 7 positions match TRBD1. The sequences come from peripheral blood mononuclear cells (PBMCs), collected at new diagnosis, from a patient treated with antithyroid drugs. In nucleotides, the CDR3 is TGCAGTGCTAGAGAGGGGACAGCCCTCTCTGGAAACACCATATATTTT. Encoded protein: CSAREGTALSGNTIYF.